The 17 T cell receptor beta chains presented below share a single source sample, sequenced in a study of shared clonotypes between healthy human individuals. The protocol was immunoSEQ multiplex PCR, while the TCRdb copy is restricted to in-frame clones and leaves out a portion. The sample comprises about 670,000 clones, about 78% of which are singletons, and approximately 1.8% rests with the top ten. The sample comprised memory CD4+ T cells sorted from blood. This sample's subset: CD45RA-negative fraction. These receptors were obtained from a woman in her thirties in good health.

This chain connects TRBV10-2 to TRBJ2-1; a possible D gene is TRBD1 (6 bases). The CDR3 is 17 amino acids. V was pared by 0 bases and J by 6 bases, with 18 bases between. The V gene's germline CDR1 is WSHSY and CDR2 SAAADI. This CDR3 reads CASSESWGLESGNEQFF. CDR3 sequence (DNA): TGCGCCAGCAGTGAGTCGTGGGGGCTAGAATCCGGCAATGAGCAGTTCTTC.

The J gene is TRBJ2-7, the V gene TRBV30; D ambiguous. Germline loops: CDR1 GTSNPN, CDR2 SVGIG (reference sequence). The CDR3 is 12 amino acids. With 3 bases removed from V and 3 bases from J, the gap between germline ends came to 9 bases. The CDR3 sequence: CAWRFSGYEQYF. CDR3 bases: TGTGCCTGGAGGTTCTCGGGCTACGAGCAGTACTTC.

The J gene is TRBJ2-1, the V gene TRBV9; D not resolved. Per the germline V gene, CDR1 is SGDLS and CDR2 is YYNGEE. There are 14 residues in the CDR3. Trimming cost V 0 bases and J 5 bases, with 9 bases left between them. DNA for the CDR3: TGTGCCAGCAGCGTAGGAGGAACTAACAATGAGCAGTTCTTC. This translates into CASSVGGTNNEQFF.

Note on this clone: Distinct nucleotide sequences in the sample also encode this CDR3. V is TRBV7-2 and J is TRBJ2-7; possible D gene TRBD1, 6 bases. The germline gives CDR1 SGHTA, CDR2 FQGNSA. The CDR3 has 14 residues. V dropped 1 base and J dropped 2 bases, with 9 bases sitting between them. The chain's CDR3 is CASSLEGGPYEQYF. The DNA for the CDR3 is TGTGCCAGCAGCTTAGAAGGGGGACCCTACGAGCAGTACTTC.

CDR3 in DNA: TGTGCCAGCAGTTTGCCTACCCCAAGGGGCTACACCTTC. Translating gives CASSLPTPRGYTF. The chain couples TRBV28 to TRBJ1-2; D gene uncertain. The V end was cut by 3 bases, the J end by 8 bases, with 13 bases between. Germline V CDR1 and CDR2: MDHEN, SYDVKM. This CDR3 is built from 13 residues.

This chain uses TRBV23-1 with TRBJ2-1; 11 positions agree with TRBD2. TRBV23-1 is marked as an open reading frame, function uncertain. J gave up 6 bases and V 0 bases, and 10 bases lay outside the gene matches. CDR3 size: 18 residues. The CDR3 protein is CASSQSKVAGGLGNEQFF. The DNA of the CDR3 is TGCGCCAGCAGTCAATCGAAGGTAGCGGGAGGGTTAGGCAATGAGCAGTTCTTC.

Regarding this clone: The junction and the germline gene differ at one end; a read error may be behind it. The sample carries other DNA sequences with the same CDR3. The chain employs TRBV4-1 and TRBJ1-2; no reliable D call. Germline-derived CDR1 and CDR2 are MGHRA and YSYEKL. This CDR3 contains 15 residues. CDR3 DNA: TGCGCCAGCAGCCAAGATGCCACCAGCCGCGGTGGCTACACCTTT. This sequence encodes CASSQDATSRGGYTF.

This sequence joins TRBV30 and TRBJ1-6, with D possibly being TRBD1 (5 bases). Germline V gene data show CDR1 as GTSNPN and CDR2 as SVGIG (reference sequence). The CDR3 is made up of 14 amino acids. The V end lost 3 bases, the J end lost 10 bases, and 16 bases lay between the germline ends. CDR3 protein: CAWRGPGPVSPLHF. CDR3 in DNA: TGTGCCTGGAGGGGCCCGGGACCAGTATCACCCCTCCACTTT.

The chain employs TRBV2 and TRBJ2-7; TRBD2 is a possible D gene (5 bases). Trimming took 6 bases from V and 6 from J, leaving 18 bases between them. The germline V gene has CDR1 SNHLY and CDR2 FYNNEI. The CDR3 contains 14 residues. This CDR3 is CASREYESSFEQYF. CDR3 bases: TGTGCCAGCAGGGAGTACGAATCTAGCTTCGAGCAGTACTTC.

V usage is TRBV28 and J usage is TRBJ2-1, with 10 bases identical to TRBD1. CDR1 MDHEN and CDR2 SYDVKM come from the germline V gene. CDR3 length: 13 residues. V lost 6 bases, J lost 9 bases, and 5 bases stayed unmatched. CDR3 DNA sequence: TGTGCCAGCAGGACAGGGGGCTATGGTGAGCAGTTCTTC. Translation: CASRTGGYGEQFF.

This clone has only a few counts. The chain carries TRBV5-1 and TRBJ1-2, with D possibly matching TRBD1 (5 bases). Germline V gene lookup returns CDR1 SGHRS and CDR2 YFSETQ. V was pared by 0 bases and J by 0 bases, with 9 bases between. The CDR3 is made up of 15 amino acids. The CDR3 spells CASSLDRQSNYGYTF. Written as DNA, the CDR3 is TGCGCCAGCAGCTTGGACAGGCAATCTAACTATGGCTACACCTTC.

A few counts support this clone. This rearrangement joins TRBV15 to TRBJ2-4; D possibly corresponds to TRBD1 (6 bases). CDR1 and CDR2 (germline): LNHNV, YYDKDF (reference sequence). CDR3 size: 16 residues. Trimming left V 0 bases short and J 5 bases short, with 14 bases between. The DNA of the CDR3 is TGTGCCACCAGCAGAGAGAGGTCAGGGGTTGAAAACATTCAGTACTTC. Translated, it gives CATSRERSGVENIQYF.

This sequence joins TRBV7-8 and TRBJ2-7; D is unclear. This CDR3 region has 15 residues. Trimming took 0 bases from V and 2 from J, leaving 11 bases between them. CDR1 is SGHVS and CDR2 is FQNEAQ in the germline V gene. CDR3 coding DNA: TGTGCCAGCAGCTTAGCGCGCGGATTTCCCTACGAGCAGTACTTC. Translation: CASSLARGFPYEQYF.

This sequence joins TRBV6-1 and TRBJ1-2, with a possible D match to TRBD1 (5 bases). Trimming cost V 8 bases and J 0 bases, with 16 bases left between them. The CDR3 is 15 amino acids. Germline CDR1 reads MNHNS; CDR2 reads SASEGT. CDR3 nucleotides: TGTGCCAGCCGGGGCGCTCATCCGGCTAACTATGGCTACACCTTC. It specifies CASRGAHPANYGYTF.

This chain joins TRBV28 and TRBJ2-4; TRBD2 matches 9 bases. The germline V gene encodes CDR1 MDHEN and CDR2 SYDVKM. The CDR3 spans 16 residues. Germline trimming cut 3 bases from V and 0 bases from J; bases unmatched to any gene: 3. CDR3: CASSLSSGIAKNIQYF. The CDR3 DNA reads as TGTGCCAGCAGTTTGTCTAGCGGGATAGCCAAAAACATTCAGTACTTC.

V usage is TRBV7-2 and J usage is TRBJ2-5, with D maybe TRBD1 (6 bases). Trimming stripped 5 bases from V and 3 bases from J, with 10 bases between. Germline-derived CDR1 and CDR2 are SGHTA and FQGNSA. CDR3 size: 13 residues. The DNA of the CDR3 is TGTGCCAGCAGCAGAGAGGGGGAAGAGACCCAGTACTTC. This encodes CASSREGEETQYF. The full variable domain, its missing parts supplied by reference TRBV7-2 and TRBJ2-5, is GAGVSQSPSNKVTEKGKDVELRCDPISGHTALYWYRQSLGQGLEFLIYFQGNSAPDKSGLPSDRFSAERTGGSVSTLTIQRTQQEDSAVYLCASSREGEETQYFGPGTRLLVL.

The table lists this clone with a few counts. This chain connects TRBV11-3 to TRBJ2-7; 7 positions match TRBD1. Germline loops: CDR1 SGHNT, CDR2 YENEEA. The J segment lost 9 bases and the V segment lost 4 bases, leaving 6 bases of the junction unmatched. CDR3 length equals 12 residues. The CDR3 coding sequence is TGTGCCAGCAGCTCAACAGGGGCCCCGCAGTACTTC. This codes for CASSSTGAPQYF.